Below are 7 T cell receptor beta chains sequenced from a single sample in a study of cytomegalovirus exposure and HLA in healthy donors. PCR amplification relied on 60 Vbeta primers (plus 13 Jbeta primers). Measured with immunoSEQ multiplex PCR; TCRdb has only the in-frame clones, and not every one. In the table there are around 67,000 clones, 78% of which are singletons. Sequencing used PBMCs. These receptors all stem from a young man in good health and CMV-seropositive.

V is TRBV7-2 and J is TRBJ2-1, with a possible D match to TRBD2 (6 bases). The CDR3 has 16 amino acids. Trimming took 1 base from V and 6 from J, leaving 16 bases between them. CDR1 and CDR2 from the germline V gene are SGHTA and FQGNSA. CDR3 coding DNA: TGTGCCAGCAGCTTAGGTTTGCGTCTAGCGCTCAATGAGCAGTTCTTC. It is translated as CASSLGLRLALNEQFF.

V is TRBV30 and J is TRBJ1-1; TRBD1 aligns across 8 bases. The ends lost 0 bases at V and 1 base at J; junction bases unmatched: 1. This CDR3 is built from 14 residues. CDR1 GTSNPN and CDR2 SVGIG come from the germline V gene (reference sequence). The CDR3 nucleotides are TGTGCCTGGAGTGTCGGGACAGGGAACACTGAAGCTTTCTTT. Translating gives CAWSVGTGNTEAFF.

This clone has only one observation. J is TRBJ1-1 and V is TRBV30; TRBD1 is a possible D gene (5 bases). Trimming stripped 3 bases from V and 4 bases from J, with 12 bases between. This CDR3 is 13 amino acids long. CDR1 is GTSNPN and CDR2 is SVGIG in the germline V gene (reference sequence). This CDR3 is CAWRPMGGTEAFF. CDR3 DNA: TGTGCCTGGAGGCCTATGGGGGGCACTGAAGCTTTCTTT.

This chain uses TRBV28 with TRBJ2-7; 7 bases are a match to TRBD1. V lost 6 bases to trimming and J lost 3 bases; unmatched junction nucleotides: 5. This CDR3 spans 13 amino acids. Germline assignment: CDR1 MDHEN and CDR2 SYDVKM. CDR3 in amino acids: CASSPTGNYEQYF. Here the CDR3 DNA reads TGTGCCAGCAGCCCGACAGGGAACTACGAGCAGTACTTC.

This chain uses TRBV6-5 with TRBJ2-7; a possible D gene is TRBD2 (6 bases). V was trimmed by 6 bases and J by 2 bases, leaving 11 bases between them. The germline CDR1 and CDR2 sequences are MNHEY and SVGAGI. The CDR3 covers 13 residues. CDR3 amino acids: CASSPAGTYEQYF. CDR3 bases: TGTGCCAGCAGCCCAGCGGGTACCTACGAGCAGTACTTC.

The chain recombines TRBV7-9 with TRBJ1-1; no clear D gene. The CDR3 runs 14 residues. Germline values: CDR1 SEHNR, CDR2 FQNEAQ (reference sequence). V dropped 0 bases and J dropped 3 bases, with 8 bases sitting between them. CDR3 nucleotide sequence: TGTGCCAGCAGCTTAGCGCGGGGTTACACTGAAGCTTTCTTT. It codes for CASSLARGYTEAFF.

The chain employs TRBV6-5 and TRBJ1-5; D is ambiguous. Germline V gene data show CDR1 as MNHEY and CDR2 as SVGAGI. V lost 0 bases to trimming and J lost 11 bases, with 11 bases between them. The CDR3 runs 13 residues. CDR3 in amino acids: CASSYSILSAQHF. In nucleotides, the CDR3 is TGTGCCAGCAGTTACTCGATTCTCTCGGCCCAGCATTTT.